This T cell receptor (beta chain) was observed in a study of cytomegalovirus exposure and HLA in healthy donors. Study conclusions and caveats: CMV antigen specificity was confirmed in vitro for a few CMV-associated chains. Solely CMV serostatus was available to characterize immune exposure.

Use of 60 Vbeta and 13 Jbeta primers characterized the PCR. Sequenced by immunoSEQ multiplex PCR; TCRdb stores in-frame clones only, minus some. The data contain approximately 200,000 clones, more than 60% of them singletons. This clone has just one count. Its antigen is not known. The CDR3 is 17 amino acids. The V gene end was trimmed by 1 base and the J gene end by 7 bases; junction bases not matched to a gene: 13. Germline CDR1 MGHRA, CDR2 YSYEKL. This rearrangement joins TRBV4-1 to TRBJ2-5; 9 nucleotides match TRBD2. The sequenced sample was PBMCs. This TCR was sampled from a girl aged 2 to 9 in good health and CMV-seronegative. The chain's CDR3 is CASSQGVVRGGGGTQYF. CDR3 DNA: TGCGCCAGCAGCCAAGGAGTGGTGCGGGGGGGCGGTGGGACCCAGTACTTC.